The clone carrying this T cell receptor (beta chain) was counted a single time. CDR1 is MGHRA and CDR2 is YSYEKL in the germline V gene. The CDR3 consists of 15 residues. Trimming took 1 base from V and 4 from J, leaving 11 bases between them. A J-beta primer mix and a sample-barcoded 5' primer were used in a second PCR of roughly 6 to 11 cycles. From the 5' RACE reads, TCRdb called clonotypes with MiXCR, one entry per CDR3 protein. The table shows approximately 360,000 distinct CDR3 sequences, with 45% to 65% occurring only once. The data derive from a study of blood T cells in healthy people across ages.

This receptor was identified in a man aged 55 to 69 in good health. The chain links TRBV4-1 to TRBJ2-1; the D is unclear. Sequenced input: blood. In DNA form, the CDR3 reads TGCGCCAGCAGCCAAGGGGCTAGTATATACAATGAGCAGTTCTTC. Its translation is CASSQGASIYNEQFF.